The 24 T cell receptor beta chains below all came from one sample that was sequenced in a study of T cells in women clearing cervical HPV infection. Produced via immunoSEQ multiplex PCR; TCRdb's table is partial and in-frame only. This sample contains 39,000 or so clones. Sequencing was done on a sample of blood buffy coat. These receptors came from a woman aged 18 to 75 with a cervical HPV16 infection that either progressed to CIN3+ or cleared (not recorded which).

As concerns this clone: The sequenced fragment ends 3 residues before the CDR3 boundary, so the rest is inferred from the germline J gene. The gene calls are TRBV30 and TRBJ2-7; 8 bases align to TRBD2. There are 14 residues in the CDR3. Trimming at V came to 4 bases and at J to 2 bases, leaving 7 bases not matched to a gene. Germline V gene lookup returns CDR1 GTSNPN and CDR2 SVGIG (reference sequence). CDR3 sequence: CAWTTSGLAYEQYF. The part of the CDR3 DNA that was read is TGTGCCTGGACTACGTCGGGACTAGCCTACGAG. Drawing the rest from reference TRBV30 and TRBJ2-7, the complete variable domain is SQTIHQWPATLVQPVGSPLSLECTVEGTSNPNLYWYRQAAGRGLQLLFYSVGIGQISSEVPQNLSASRPQDRQFILSSKKLLLSDSGFYLCAWTTSGLAYEQYFGPGTRLTVT.

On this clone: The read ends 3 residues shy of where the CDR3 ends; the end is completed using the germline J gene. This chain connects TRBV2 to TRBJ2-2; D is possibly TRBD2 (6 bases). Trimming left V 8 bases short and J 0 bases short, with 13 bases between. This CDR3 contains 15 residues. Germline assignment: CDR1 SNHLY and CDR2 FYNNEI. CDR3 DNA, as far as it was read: TGTGCCAGCGTCAACGGGGACTCGAACACCGGGGAG. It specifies CASVNGDSNTGE. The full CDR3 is CASVNGDSNTGELFF.

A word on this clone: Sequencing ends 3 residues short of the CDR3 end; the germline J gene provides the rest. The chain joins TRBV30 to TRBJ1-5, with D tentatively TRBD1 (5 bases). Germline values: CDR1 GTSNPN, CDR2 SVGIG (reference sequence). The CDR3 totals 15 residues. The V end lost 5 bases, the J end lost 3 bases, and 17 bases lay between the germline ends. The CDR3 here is CAWQGGRTSNQPQHF. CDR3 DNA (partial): TGTGCCTGGCAGGGCGGACGGACCTCCAATCAGCCC.

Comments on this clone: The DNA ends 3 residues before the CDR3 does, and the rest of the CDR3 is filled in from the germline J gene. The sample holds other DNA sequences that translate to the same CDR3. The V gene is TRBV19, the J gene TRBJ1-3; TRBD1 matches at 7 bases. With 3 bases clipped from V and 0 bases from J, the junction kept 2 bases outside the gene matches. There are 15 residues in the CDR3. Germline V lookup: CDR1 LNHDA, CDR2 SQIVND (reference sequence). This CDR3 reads CASSIGQDSGNTIYF. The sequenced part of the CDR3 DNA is TGTGCCAGTAGTATCGGACAGGACTCTGGAAACACC.

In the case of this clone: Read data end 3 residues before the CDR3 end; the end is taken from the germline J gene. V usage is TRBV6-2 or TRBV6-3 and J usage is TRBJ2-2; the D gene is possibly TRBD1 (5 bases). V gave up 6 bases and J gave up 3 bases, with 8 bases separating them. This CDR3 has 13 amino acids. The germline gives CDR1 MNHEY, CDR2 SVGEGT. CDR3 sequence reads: CASRTRDTGELFF. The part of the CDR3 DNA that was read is TGTGCCAGCAGGACCAGGGACACCGGGGAG.

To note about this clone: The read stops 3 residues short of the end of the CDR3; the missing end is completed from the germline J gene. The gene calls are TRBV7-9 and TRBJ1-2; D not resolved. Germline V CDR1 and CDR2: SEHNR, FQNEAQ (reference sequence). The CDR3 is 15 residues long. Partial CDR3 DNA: TGTGCCAGCAGCTTTGGACTAGCGGTCATAAATGAC. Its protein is CASSFGLAVIND. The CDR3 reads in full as CASSFGLAVINDYTF.

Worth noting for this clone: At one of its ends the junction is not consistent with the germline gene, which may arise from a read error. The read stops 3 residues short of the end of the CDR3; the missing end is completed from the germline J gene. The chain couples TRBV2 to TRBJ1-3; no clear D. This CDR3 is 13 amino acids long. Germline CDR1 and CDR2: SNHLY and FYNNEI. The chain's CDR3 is CASSEEGLGTIYF. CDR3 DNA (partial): TGTGCTAGCAGTGAAGAAGGGCTGGGCACC.

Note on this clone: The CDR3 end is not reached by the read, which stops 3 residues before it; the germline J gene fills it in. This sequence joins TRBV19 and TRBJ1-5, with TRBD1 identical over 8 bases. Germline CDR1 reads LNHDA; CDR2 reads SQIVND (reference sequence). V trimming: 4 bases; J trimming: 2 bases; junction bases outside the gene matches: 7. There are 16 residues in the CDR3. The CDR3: CASSTLRGQGNQPQHF. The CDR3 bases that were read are TGTGCCAGTAGTACTTTAAGGGGACAGGGCAATCAGCCC. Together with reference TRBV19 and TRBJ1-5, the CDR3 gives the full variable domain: DGGITQSPKYLFRKEGQNVTLSCEQNLNHDAMYWYRQDPGQGLRLIYYSQIVNDFQKGDIAEGYSVSREKKESFPLTVTSAQKNPTAFYLCASSTLRGQGNQPQHFGDGTRLSIL.

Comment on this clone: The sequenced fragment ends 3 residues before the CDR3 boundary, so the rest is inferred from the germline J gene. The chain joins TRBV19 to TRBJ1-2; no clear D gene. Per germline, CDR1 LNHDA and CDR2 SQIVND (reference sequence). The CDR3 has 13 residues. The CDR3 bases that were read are TGTGCCAGTGCGAATGGACTCGCCTACGAC. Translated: CASANGLAYD. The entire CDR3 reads CASANGLAYDYTF.

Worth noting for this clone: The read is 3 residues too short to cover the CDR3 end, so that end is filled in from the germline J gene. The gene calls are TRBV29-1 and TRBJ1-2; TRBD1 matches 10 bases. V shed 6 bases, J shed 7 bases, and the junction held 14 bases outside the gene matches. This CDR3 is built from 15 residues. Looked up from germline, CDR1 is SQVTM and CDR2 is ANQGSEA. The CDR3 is CSVTSGTGENGGYTF. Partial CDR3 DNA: TGCAGCGTCACTTCCGGGACAGGGGAGAACGGTGGC.

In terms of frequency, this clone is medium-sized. The CDR3 bases that were read are TGTGCCAGCGCGGACAGGAGGGGGGTAGGAACCAAAAACATT. It is translated as CASADRRGVGTKNI. The entire CDR3 is CASADRRGVGTKNIQYF. The chain couples TRBV19 to TRBJ2-4; D possibly corresponds to TRBD1 (7 bases). The read ends 3 residues before the CDR3 terminus; that terminus is restored from the germline J gene. Trimming removed 9 bases at V and 2 bases at J, with 23 bases between. Germline CDR1 LNHDA, CDR2 SQIVND (reference sequence). The CDR3 spans 17 residues.

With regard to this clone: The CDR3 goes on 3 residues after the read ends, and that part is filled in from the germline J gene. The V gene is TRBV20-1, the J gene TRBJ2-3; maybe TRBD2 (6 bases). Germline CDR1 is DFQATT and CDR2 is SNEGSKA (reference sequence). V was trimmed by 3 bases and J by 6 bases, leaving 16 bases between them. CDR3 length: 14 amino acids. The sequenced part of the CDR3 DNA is TGCAGTGCTAGCGCCGGGCAGGGAGGCGATACG. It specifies CSASAGQGGDT. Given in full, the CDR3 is CSASAGQGGDTQYF.

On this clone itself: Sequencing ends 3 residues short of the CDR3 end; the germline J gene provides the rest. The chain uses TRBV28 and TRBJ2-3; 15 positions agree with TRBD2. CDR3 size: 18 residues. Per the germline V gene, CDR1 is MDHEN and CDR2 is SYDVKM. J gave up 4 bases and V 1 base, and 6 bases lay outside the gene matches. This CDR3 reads CASSLFPGLAGGPDTQYF. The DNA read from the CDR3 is TGTGCCAGCAGTTTATTCCCCGGACTAGCGGGAGGGCCAGATACG.

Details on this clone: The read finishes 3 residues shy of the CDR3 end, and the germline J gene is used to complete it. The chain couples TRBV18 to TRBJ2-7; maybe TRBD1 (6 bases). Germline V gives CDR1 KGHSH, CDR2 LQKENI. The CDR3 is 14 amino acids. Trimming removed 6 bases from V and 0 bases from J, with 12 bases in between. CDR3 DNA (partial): TGTGCCAGCTCGCATACAGGGTTCTCCTACGAG. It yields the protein CASSHTGFSYE. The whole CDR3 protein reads CASSHTGFSYEQYF. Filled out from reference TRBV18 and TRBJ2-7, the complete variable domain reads NAGVMQNPRHLVRRRGQEARLRCSPMKGHSHVYWYRQLPEEGLKFMVYLQKENIIDESGMPKERFSAEFPKEGPSILRIQQVVRGDSAAYFCASSHTGFSYEQYFGPGTRLTVT.

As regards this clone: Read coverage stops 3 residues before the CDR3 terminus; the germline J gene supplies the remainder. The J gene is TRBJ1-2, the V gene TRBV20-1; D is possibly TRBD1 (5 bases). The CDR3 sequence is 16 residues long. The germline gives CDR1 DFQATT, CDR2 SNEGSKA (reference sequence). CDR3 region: CSARPQGLFSGGDYTF. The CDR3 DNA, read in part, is TGCAGTGCTAGACCGCAGGGACTATTTTCTGGGGGTGAC.

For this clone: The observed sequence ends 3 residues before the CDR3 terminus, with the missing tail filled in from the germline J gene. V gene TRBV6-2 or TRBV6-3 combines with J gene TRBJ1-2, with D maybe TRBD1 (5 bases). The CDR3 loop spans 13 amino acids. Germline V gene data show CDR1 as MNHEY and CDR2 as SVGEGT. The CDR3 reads CASSRTLKGDYTF. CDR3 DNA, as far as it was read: TGTGCCAGCAGTAGGACATTAAAAGGAGAC.

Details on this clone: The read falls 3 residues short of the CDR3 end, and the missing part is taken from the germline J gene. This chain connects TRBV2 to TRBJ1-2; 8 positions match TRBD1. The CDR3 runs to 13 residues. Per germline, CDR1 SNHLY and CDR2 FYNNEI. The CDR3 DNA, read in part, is TGTGCCAGCACCAACAGGGGGGAGGGAGGC. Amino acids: CASTNRGEGG. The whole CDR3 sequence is CASTNRGEGGYTF.

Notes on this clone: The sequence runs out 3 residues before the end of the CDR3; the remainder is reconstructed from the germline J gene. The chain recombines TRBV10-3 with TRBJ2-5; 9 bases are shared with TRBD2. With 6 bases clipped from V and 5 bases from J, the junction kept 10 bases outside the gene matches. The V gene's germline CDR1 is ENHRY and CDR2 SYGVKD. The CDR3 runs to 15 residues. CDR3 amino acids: CAISGNSGGRETQYF. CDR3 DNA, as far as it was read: TGTGCCATCAGCGGCAATAGCGGGGGACGGGAGACC.

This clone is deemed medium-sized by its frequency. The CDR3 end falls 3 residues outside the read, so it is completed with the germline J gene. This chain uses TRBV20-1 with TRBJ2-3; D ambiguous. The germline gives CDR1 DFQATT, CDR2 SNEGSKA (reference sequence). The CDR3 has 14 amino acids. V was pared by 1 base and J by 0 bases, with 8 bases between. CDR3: CSARVNRSTDTQYF. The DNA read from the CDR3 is TGCAGTGCTAGAGTGAACCGGAGCACAGATACG.

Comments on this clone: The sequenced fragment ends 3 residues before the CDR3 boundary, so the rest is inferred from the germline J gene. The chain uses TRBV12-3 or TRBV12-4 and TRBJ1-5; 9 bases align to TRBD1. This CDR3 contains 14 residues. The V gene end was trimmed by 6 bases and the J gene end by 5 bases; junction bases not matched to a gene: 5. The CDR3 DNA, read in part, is TGTGCCAGCAGCGTAGGACAGGGGTATCAGCCC. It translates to CASSVGQGYQP. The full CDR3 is CASSVGQGYQPQHF.

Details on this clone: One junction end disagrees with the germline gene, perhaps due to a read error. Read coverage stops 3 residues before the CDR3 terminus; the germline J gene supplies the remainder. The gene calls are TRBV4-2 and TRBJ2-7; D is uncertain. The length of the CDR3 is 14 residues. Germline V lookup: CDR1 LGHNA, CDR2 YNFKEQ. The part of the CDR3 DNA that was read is TGCGCCAGCAGCCAACATCTAGTCTCCTACGAG. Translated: CASSQHLVSYE. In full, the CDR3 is CASSQHLVSYEQYF.

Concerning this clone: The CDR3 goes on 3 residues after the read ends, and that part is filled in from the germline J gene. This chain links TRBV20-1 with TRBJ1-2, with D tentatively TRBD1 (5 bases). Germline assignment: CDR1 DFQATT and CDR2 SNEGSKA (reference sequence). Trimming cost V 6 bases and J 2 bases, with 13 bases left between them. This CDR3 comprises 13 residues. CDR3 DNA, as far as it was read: TGCAGTGCCCGACAGCCGATGAACTATGGC. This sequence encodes CSARQPMNYG. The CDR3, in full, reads CSARQPMNYGYTF.

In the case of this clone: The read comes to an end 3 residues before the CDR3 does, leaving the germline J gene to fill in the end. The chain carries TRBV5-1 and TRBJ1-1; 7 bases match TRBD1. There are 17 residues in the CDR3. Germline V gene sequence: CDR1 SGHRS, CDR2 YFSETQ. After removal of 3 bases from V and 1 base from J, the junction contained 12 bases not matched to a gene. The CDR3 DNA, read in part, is TGCGCCAGCAGCTCCCGGGCAGGGGGGTTTAGGAACACTGAA. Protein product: CASSSRAGGFRNTE. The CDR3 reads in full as CASSSRAGGFRNTEAFF.

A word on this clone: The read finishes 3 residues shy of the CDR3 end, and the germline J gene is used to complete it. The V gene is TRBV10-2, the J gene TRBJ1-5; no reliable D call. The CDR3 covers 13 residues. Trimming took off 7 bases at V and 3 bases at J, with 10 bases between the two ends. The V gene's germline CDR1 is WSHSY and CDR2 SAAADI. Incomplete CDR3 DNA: TGCGCCAGCAAGGAACAGACCAATCAGCCC. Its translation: CASKEQTNQP. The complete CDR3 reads CASKEQTNQPQHF.